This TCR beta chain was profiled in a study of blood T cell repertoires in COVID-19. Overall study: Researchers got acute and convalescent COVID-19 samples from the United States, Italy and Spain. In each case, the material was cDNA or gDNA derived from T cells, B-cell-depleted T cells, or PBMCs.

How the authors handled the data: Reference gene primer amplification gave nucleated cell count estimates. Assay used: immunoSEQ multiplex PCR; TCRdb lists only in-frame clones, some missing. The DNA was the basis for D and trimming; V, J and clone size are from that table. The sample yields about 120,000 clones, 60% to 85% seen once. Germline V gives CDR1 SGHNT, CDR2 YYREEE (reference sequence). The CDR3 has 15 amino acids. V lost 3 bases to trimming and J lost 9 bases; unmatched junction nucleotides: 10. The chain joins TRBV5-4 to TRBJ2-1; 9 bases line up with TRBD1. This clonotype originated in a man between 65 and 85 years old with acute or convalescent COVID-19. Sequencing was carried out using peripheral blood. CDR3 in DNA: TGTGCCAGCAGCTCATGGGACAGGGTAGGTGGTGAGCAGTTCTTC. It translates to CASSSWDRVGGEQFF.